The 23 T cell receptor beta chains below come from one sample, sequenced in a study of blood T cell repertoires in COVID-19. Assay used: immunoSEQ multiplex PCR; TCRdb lists only in-frame clones, some missing. The table shows under 170,000 clones, with approximately 88% occurring only once. Sample: peripheral blood. The receptor source for this set is a man in his sixties or seventies with acute or convalescent COVID-19.

This rearrangement joins TRBV7-9 to TRBJ2-1; D is uncertain. With 1 base removed from V and 7 bases from J, the gap between germline ends came to 8 bases. The germline gives CDR1 SEHNR, CDR2 FQNEAQ (reference sequence). This CDR3 has 13 amino acids. The CDR3 here is CASSLEWQNEQFF. CDR3 nucleotides: TGTGCCAGCAGCTTAGAGTGGCAGAATGAGCAGTTCTTC.

This chain joins TRBV18 and TRBJ1-6; 10 bases line up with TRBD1. CDR3 size: 15 residues. V dropped 8 bases and J dropped 13; count of bases not matched to a gene: 14. From germline, CDR1 is KGHSH and CDR2 LQKENI. The CDR3, as DNA: TGTGCCAGCGCACTCGCGGGACAGGGGAGTTATCCCCTCCACTTT. Encoded protein: CASALAGQGSYPLHF.

The chain carries TRBV6-5 and TRBJ2-7; the match to TRBD1 covers 7 bases. CDR1 and CDR2 (germline): MNHEY, SVGAGI. J lost 2 bases, V lost 8 bases, and 12 bases had no gene match. The CDR3 covers 15 residues. The chain's CDR3 is CASRTLDRPPYEQYF. The CDR3 nucleotides are TGTGCCAGCCGTACATTGGACAGGCCTCCCTACGAGCAGTACTTC.

The V gene is TRBV2, the J gene TRBJ1-5; TRBD1 matches at 9 bases. This CDR3 has 14 residues. Per germline, CDR1 SNHLY and CDR2 FYNNEI. The trim removed 6 bases at V and 4 bases at J, leaving 4 bases unmatched. The CDR3 DNA sequence: TGTGCCAGCAGAGACGACAGGGGGAATCAGCCCCAGCATTTT. This encodes CASRDDRGNQPQHF.

J is TRBJ1-3 and V is TRBV2; 11 nucleotides line up with TRBD1. The CDR3 is 15 amino acids. Germline V gene sequence: CDR1 SNHLY, CDR2 FYNNEI. With V trimmed by 6 bases and J by 3 bases, 4 bases remained unmatched. Here the CDR3 reads CASRTGTGGGNTIYF. The CDR3 region has the DNA TGTGCCAGCAGAACCGGGACAGGGGGTGGAAACACCATATATTTT.

This chain links TRBV6-4 with TRBJ1-2; D is uncertain. Trimming removed 8 bases from V and 3 bases from J, with 16 bases in between. The CDR3 runs to 14 residues. Germline CDR1 MRHNA, CDR2 SNTAGT. The CDR3 reads CASPPSSRHYGYTF. The CDR3 DNA follows: TGTGCCAGCCCCCCCAGCTCCAGGCACTATGGCTACACCTTC.

This clone was seen just once. V and J are TRBV7-8 and TRBJ1-5, with D possibly being TRBD1 (6 bases). V lost 5 bases, J lost 4 bases, and 9 bases lay in between. Germline V gives CDR1 SGHVS, CDR2 FQNEAQ. CDR3 length: 13 amino acids. The CDR3 bases are TGTGCCAGCAGCACGGACAGTAATCAGCCCCAGCATTTT. Translated, it gives CASSTDSNQPQHF.

V gene TRBV4-1 combines with J gene TRBJ1-3; D call uncertain. V lost 0 bases, J lost 0 bases, and 15 bases lay in between. The germline V gene encodes CDR1 MGHRA and CDR2 YSYEKL. CDR3 length: 18 amino acids. The CDR3 loop reads CASSQEGSTFPSGNTIYF. The CDR3 DNA reads as TGCGCCAGCAGCCAAGAGGGCAGCACTTTCCCCTCTGGAAACACCATATATTTT.

This chain uses TRBV7-2 with TRBJ1-2, with a tentative D call TRBD1 (5 bases). Germline CDR1 SGHTA, CDR2 FQGNSA. V gave up 5 bases and J gave up 1 base, with 11 bases separating them. CDR3 length: 14 amino acids. In nucleotides, the CDR3 is TGTGCCAGCAGCGGGCCGCAGGGTAACTATGGCTACACCTTC. Translated: CASSGPQGNYGYTF.

The J gene is TRBJ2-7, the V gene TRBV19, with D possibly being TRBD1 (6 bases). Per germline, CDR1 LNHDA and CDR2 SQIVND (reference sequence). The CDR3 covers 12 residues. V was cut by 6 bases and J by 3 bases, with 9 bases left in between. The CDR3 sequence is CASSQTGYEQYF. CDR3 sequence (DNA): TGTGCCAGTAGCCAGACAGGCTACGAGCAGTACTTC.

The chain carries TRBV11-3 and TRBJ1-4; possible D gene TRBD1, 6 bases. CDR1 is SGHNT, CDR2 YENEEA, per germline. There are 14 residues in the CDR3. Trimming removed 5 bases at V and 1 base at J, with 8 bases between. This CDR3 reads CASSQGGTNEKLFF. CDR3 coding DNA: TGTGCCAGCAGCCAAGGGGGAACTAATGAAAAACTGTTTTTT.

V and J are TRBV7-2 and TRBJ2-4; TRBD2 is a possible D gene (5 bases). The germline V gene has CDR1 SGHTA and CDR2 FQGNSA. V was pared by 5 bases and J by 2 bases, with 25 bases between. The CDR3 length is 19 residues. The CDR3 here is CASSPSGNRVAVSKNIQYF. CDR3 in DNA: TGTGCCAGCAGCCCCTCCGGGAACCGGGTGGCGGTTTCCAAAAACATTCAGTACTTC.

The V and J genes are TRBV7-9 and TRBJ2-7; TRBD1 matches 10 bases. Germline assignment: CDR1 SEHNR and CDR2 FQNEAQ (reference sequence). The trim removed 5 bases at V and 1 base at J, leaving 5 bases unmatched. The CDR3 spans 15 residues. This chain's CDR3 is CASSADRGRSYEQYF. In DNA form, the CDR3 reads TGTGCCAGCAGCGCTGACAGGGGGCGGTCCTACGAGCAGTACTTC.

V gene TRBV11-1 combines with J gene TRBJ1-1; 7 nucleotides match TRBD1. Germline CDR1 SGHAT, CDR2 FQDESV (reference sequence). V lost 5 bases to trimming and J lost 5 bases; unmatched junction nucleotides: 5. This CDR3 is built from 13 residues. This chain's CDR3 is CASSEGARTEAFF. DNA for the CDR3: TGTGCCAGCAGCGAGGGGGCGCGAACTGAAGCTTTCTTT. The full variable domain, rest sourced from reference TRBV11-1 and TRBJ1-1, is EAEVAQSPRYKITEKSQAVAFWCDPISGHATLYWYRQILGQGPELLVQFQDESVVDDSQLPKDRFSAERLKGVDSTLKIQPAELGDSAMYLCASSEGARTEAFFGQGTRLTVV.

This clone was detected only once. This rearrangement joins TRBV18 to TRBJ2-1; 7 bases align to TRBD1. The CDR3 has 15 amino acids. J lost 8 bases, V lost 0 bases, and 7 bases had no gene match. Germline CDR1 is KGHSH and CDR2 is LQKENI. The CDR3 DNA is TGTGCCAGCTCACCACCGGGGACAGAGGTGGATGAGCAGTTCTTC. Protein sequence: CASSPPGTEVDEQFF.

Only a few counts were recorded for this clone. The gene calls are TRBV6-1 and TRBJ2-7, with a tentative D call TRBD1 (8 bases). Germline lookup yields CDR1 MNHNS and CDR2 SASEGT. The CDR3 sequence is 15 residues long. V was shortened by 3 bases and J by 4 bases, with 16 bases between the two germline ends. The CDR3 DNA follows: TGTGCCAGCAGTGAGCTCTTACAGGGGGGGTACGAGCAGTACTTC. Translated, it gives CASSELLQGGYEQYF.

This chain joins TRBV28 and TRBJ1-6, with D unresolved. V shed 5 bases and J shed 5 bases, with 10 bases lying between them. CDR1 is MDHEN, CDR2 SYDVKM, per germline. This CDR3 region has 14 residues. The CDR3 region is CASSAPLDNSPLHF. The DNA of the CDR3 is TGTGCCAGCAGTGCCCCGCTAGATAATTCACCCCTCCACTTT.

This clone was seen a handful of times. This chain joins TRBV15 and TRBJ1-2; tentative D call: TRBD1 (6 bases). V lost 8 bases and J lost 2, with 18 bases in between. The germline CDR1 and CDR2 sequences are LNHNV and YYDKDF (reference sequence). The CDR3 spans 15 residues. This CDR3 is CATQKVQGSNYGYTF. As DNA, the CDR3 is TGTGCCACCCAAAAGGTACAGGGCTCAAACTATGGCTACACCTTC.

J is TRBJ2-5 and V is TRBV29-1; D unclear. The germline CDR1 and CDR2 sequences are SQVTM and ANQGSEA. Deletions cut 7 bases from V and 5 bases from J, with 17 bases between. This CDR3 has 13 residues. The CDR3 loop reads CSAIFTGRETQYF. The CDR3 coding sequence is TGCAGCGCCATTTTTACGGGTCGCGAGACCCAGTACTTC.

The rearrangement links TRBV4-1 to TRBJ2-2; no clear D gene. Germline V CDR1 and CDR2: MGHRA, YSYEKL. Trimming removed 1 base at V and 1 base at J, with 13 bases between. The length of the CDR3 is 17 residues. DNA for the CDR3: TGCGCCAGCAGCCAAGTAGCTGGCTTGGGGAACACCGGGGAGCTGTTTTTT. Its translation is CASSQVAGLGNTGELFF.

In this sample, this clone turned up once. CDR3 amino acids: CASSLRLAGVGEQYF. The CDR3 DNA reads TGCGCCAGCAGCTTGCGGCTAGCGGGGGTGGGCGAGCAGTACTTC. The genes are TRBV5-1 and TRBJ2-7; 10 nucleotides agree with TRBD2. The CDR3 runs to 15 residues. V gave up 1 base and J gave up 6 bases; unmatched junction bases: 7. Germline loops: CDR1 SGHRS, CDR2 YFSETQ.

This chain connects TRBV24-1 to TRBJ2-1; TRBD2 aligns across 7 bases. CDR3 length: 15 residues. After removal of 3 bases from V and 4 bases from J, the junction contained 5 bases not matched to a gene. Germline lookup yields CDR1 KGHDR and CDR2 SFDVKD. CDR3 coding DNA: TGTGCCACCAGTGATCATAGCGGGTTTTACAATGAGCAGTTCTTC. Its protein product is CATSDHSGFYNEQFF.

The chain has TRBV18 and TRBJ2-5; possibly TRBD1 for D (6 bases). The CDR3 consists of 16 residues. Trimming shortened V by 5 bases and J by 1 base, and 17 bases separated the two germline ends. CDR1 KGHSH and CDR2 LQKENI come from the germline V gene. Written as DNA, the CDR3 is TGTGCCAGCTCAGAGATACAGGGAAGAGGCCAAGAGACCCAGTACTTC. It specifies CASSEIQGRGQETQYF.